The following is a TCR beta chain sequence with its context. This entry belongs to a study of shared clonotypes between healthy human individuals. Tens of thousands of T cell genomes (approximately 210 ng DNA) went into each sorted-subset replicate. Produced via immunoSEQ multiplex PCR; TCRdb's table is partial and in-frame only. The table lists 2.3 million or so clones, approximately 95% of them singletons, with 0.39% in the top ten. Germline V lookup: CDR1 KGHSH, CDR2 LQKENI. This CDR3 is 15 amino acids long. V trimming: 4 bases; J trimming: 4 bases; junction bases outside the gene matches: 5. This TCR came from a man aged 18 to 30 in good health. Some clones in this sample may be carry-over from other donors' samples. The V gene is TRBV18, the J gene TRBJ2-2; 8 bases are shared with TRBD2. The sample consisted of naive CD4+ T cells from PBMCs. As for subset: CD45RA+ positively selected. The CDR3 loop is CASSQAGAGTGELFF. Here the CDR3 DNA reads TGTGCCAGCTCACAAGCGGGAGCGGGCACCGGGGAGCTGTTTTTT.